Following are 27 T cell receptor beta chains from one sample sequenced in a study of T-cell reconstitution after alpha-beta-depleted transplantation in children. Using unique molecular identifiers, the investigators prepared the TCRbeta library. MiXCR, run by TCRdb on the PCR reads, gives a single entry per CDR3 protein. The table lists about a million distinct CDR3 sequences, roughly 29% of them singletons. Material: PBMCs, mostly from graft donor cells, obtained 360 days after TCRalphabeta/CD19-depleted stem cell transplant. These TCRs come from a boy under two years old who had a stem cell transplant for SCID, so the T cells may come from the graft donor.

In this sample, this clonotype turned up a few times. The V call is TRBV20-1, the J call TRBJ2-2; 7 nucleotides line up with TRBD1. The V gene end was trimmed by 2 bases and the J gene end by 0 bases; junction bases not matched to a gene: 6. CDR1 is DFQATT and CDR2 is SNEGSKA in the germline V gene (reference sequence). The CDR3 runs 16 residues. In DNA, the CDR3 is TGCAGTGCTAGATATAGGGGGCATTCGAACACCGGGGAGCTGTTTTTT. Encoded protein: CSARYRGHSNTGELFF.

This clonotype was observed at least ten times. The chain couples TRBV21-1 to TRBJ2-5. TRBV21-1 is labeled a pseudogene. CDR3 length equals 14 residues. CDR3 sequence reads: CASSSSGFQETQYF. CDR3 nucleotides: TGTGCCAGCAGTTCTTCAGGGTTCCAAGAGACCCAGTACTTC.

V and J are TRBV4-1 and TRBJ1-5; 10 nucleotides agree with TRBD1. Germline loops: CDR1 MGHRA, CDR2 YSYEKL. The CDR3 extends over 17 amino acids. V dropped 3 bases and J dropped 2; count of bases not matched to a gene: 7. CDR3 loop: CASSHSGGTGGNQPQHF. DNA of the CDR3: TGCGCCAGCAGCCACTCAGGAGGGACAGGGGGCAATCAGCCCCAGCATTTT.

This clonotype turned up a few times. This chain links TRBV20-1 with TRBJ2-3; TRBD2 is a possible D gene (5 bases). Germline V CDR1 and CDR2: DFQATT, SNEGSKA (reference sequence). Trimming removed 4 bases at V and 2 bases at J, with 13 bases between. The CDR3 has 14 residues. CDR3: CSAIPLDSTDTQYF. CDR3 coding DNA: TGCAGTGCTATACCCCTGGACTCCACAGATACGCAGTATTTT.

CDR3 amino acids: CASHSGGIMNTEAFF. The CDR3 DNA reads TGTGCCAGCCATTCCGGGGGTATCATGAACACTGAAGCTTTCTTT. The chain has TRBV12-3 or TRBV12-4 and TRBJ1-1; tentatively, D is TRBD1 (5 bases). This CDR3 has 15 amino acids. V was pared by 8 bases and J by 0 bases, with 16 bases between.

This clonotype was counted only a few times. The CDR3 loop reads CASSQGGGGQETQYF. In nucleotides, the CDR3 is TGCGCCAGCAGCCAAGGCGGCGGGGGCCAAGAGACCCAGTACTTC. This chain joins TRBV4-3 and TRBJ2-5, with 7 bases identical to TRBD2. This CDR3 spans 15 amino acids. Germline values: CDR1 LGHNA, CDR2 YSLEER. V dropped 1 base and J dropped 1; count of bases not matched to a gene: 3.

This clonotype was seen repeatedly, ten times or more. The rearrangement uses TRBV20-1 and TRBJ2-5, with 9 bases aligning to TRBD1. The length of the CDR3 is 14 residues. Germline CDR1 is DFQATT and CDR2 is SNEGSKA (reference sequence). V gave up 6 bases and J gave up 4 bases; unmatched junction bases: 9. The CDR3 bases are TGCAGTGCAACGAGGGACAGGGAAGGAGAGACCCAGTACTTC. It yields the protein CSATRDREGETQYF.

The rearrangement links TRBV2 to TRBJ1-3; possibly TRBD1 for D (5 bases). Trimming removed 4 bases at V and 7 bases at J, with 11 bases between. CDR3 size: 13 residues. CDR1 is SNHLY, CDR2 FYNNEI, per germline. The CDR3, as DNA: TGTGCCAGCAGTGTGGGGACTCGGAACACCATATATTTT. This gives the protein CASSVGTRNTIYF.

This clonotype was counted only a few times. The gene calls are TRBV6-1 and TRBJ2-2, with D perhaps TRBD2 (6 bases). V gave up 8 bases and J gave up 3 bases, with 13 bases separating them. The CDR3 loop spans 14 amino acids. Germline assignment: CDR1 MNHNS and CDR2 SASEGT. The CDR3 DNA sequence: TGTGCCAGCTCTGCGGGGAAGTACACCGGGGAGCTGTTTTTT. This gives the protein CASSAGKYTGELFF.

V usage is TRBV3-1 and J usage is TRBJ1-2; TRBD1 aligns across 7 bases. V gave up 7 bases and J gave up 4 bases; unmatched junction bases: 9. CDR3 length: 14 residues. CDR1 is LGHDT and CDR2 is YNNKEL in the germline V gene (reference sequence). The CDR3, as DNA: TGTGCCAGCACCTTAAACGCAGGGGGCTATGGCTACACCTTC. Translating it yields CASTLNAGGYGYTF.

This rearrangement joins TRBV3-1 to TRBJ1-1, with 7 positions matching TRBD1. The CDR3 sequence is 14 residues long. Germline CDR1 LGHDT, CDR2 YNNKEL (reference sequence). Trimming took 5 bases from V and 0 from J; bases not matched to a gene: 3. DNA for the CDR3: TGTGCCAGCAGCGGACAGGCGATGAACACTGAAGCTTTCTTT. Translation: CASSGQAMNTEAFF. Using reference TRBV3-1 and TRBJ1-1 for the parts outside the CDR3, the full variable domain is DTAVSQTPKYLVTQMGNDKSIKCEQNLGHDTMYWYKQDSKKFLKIMFSYNNKELIINETVPNRFSPKSPDKAHLNLHINSLELGDSAVYFCASSGQAMNTEAFFGQGTRLTVV.

The V gene is TRBV28, the J gene TRBJ1-1; 8 bases align to TRBD1. Germline trimming cut 4 bases from V and 4 bases from J; bases unmatched to any gene: 8. The CDR3 extends over 15 amino acids. The germline V gene encodes CDR1 MDHEN and CDR2 SYDVKM. The CDR3 DNA follows: TGTGCCAGCAGTTACCCAGCCGGGACAGGCACTGAAGCTTTCTTT. It translates to CASSYPAGTGTEAFF.

The chain links TRBV5-1 to TRBJ1-1; a possible D gene is TRBD1 (5 bases). Germline CDR1 and CDR2: SGHRS and YFSETQ. The CDR3 loop spans 13 amino acids. With 0 bases removed from V and 8 bases from J, the gap between germline ends came to 11 bases. CDR3 nucleotides: TGCGCCAGCAGCTTGGTGATGGGGGTAGAAGCTTTCTTT. Its protein product is CASSLVMGVEAFF.

V gene TRBV5-1 combines with J gene TRBJ2-2; 12 bases agree with TRBD1. Trimming removed 0 bases from V and 0 bases from J; junction bases left unmatched: 3. The CDR3 contains 18 residues. CDR1 is SGHRS and CDR2 is YFSETQ in the germline V gene. The DNA for the CDR3 is TGCGCCAGCAGCTTGGGGGACAGGGGGCTATCGAACACCGGGGAGCTGTTTTTT. This translates into CASSLGDRGLSNTGELFF.

This clonotype was found once. The V and J genes are TRBV7-9 and TRBJ1-4; 7 nucleotides agree with TRBD1. There are 15 residues in the CDR3. Germline assignment: CDR1 SEHNR and CDR2 FQNEAQ (reference sequence). Unmatched junction bases numbered 4, after V lost 1 base and J lost 5 bases. The DNA for the CDR3 is TGTGCCAGCAGCTTAGAAGGGGGCTGGAATGAAAAACTGTTTTTT. The encoded protein is CASSLEGGWNEKLFF.

This chain connects TRBV28 to TRBJ2-3, with 8 bases that match TRBD2. CDR3 length equals 16 residues. The germline V gene has CDR1 MDHEN and CDR2 SYDVKM. With 3 bases clipped from V and 5 bases from J, the junction kept 10 bases outside the gene matches. CDR3 in amino acids: CASSLRSGGIGDTQYF. The DNA of the CDR3 is TGTGCCAGCAGTTTGAGGAGCGGGGGTATTGGAGATACGCAGTATTTT.

This clonotype was counted between two and nine times. The rearrangement joins TRBV15 to TRBJ1-1; D may be TRBD1 (5 bases). Trimming took 1 base from V and 4 from J, leaving 16 bases between them. Germline V gene lookup returns CDR1 LNHNV and CDR2 YYDKDF (reference sequence). The CDR3 covers 16 residues. The CDR3 protein is CATSRAPRDWGTEAFF. The CDR3 DNA sequence: TGTGCCACCAGCAGAGCCCCCAGGGACTGGGGCACTGAAGCTTTCTTT.

CDR3: CASSLRQGSVAFF. The CDR3 nucleotides are TGTGCCAGCAGTTTACGGCAGGGGAGTGTAGCTTTCTTT. This chain joins TRBV12-3 or TRBV12-4 and TRBJ1-1, with a weak D call TRBD1 (6 bases). V was cut by 2 bases and J by 10 bases, with 14 bases left in between. CDR3 size: 13 residues.

To note about this clonotype: At one boundary the junction diverges from the germline segment, which might be a read error. The genes are TRBV6-5 and TRBJ1-1; 8 nucleotides align to TRBD1. Per germline, CDR1 MNHEY and CDR2 SVGAGI. This CDR3 region has 12 residues. CDR3 DNA sequence: TGTGCCAGCAGTTACCCGGCAGGGGGCAGGGTCTTT. It encodes CASSYPAGGRVF.

This clonotype has more than one count but fewer than ten. The chain joins TRBV7-9 to TRBJ1-2; tentative D call: TRBD1 (5 bases). Germline CDR1 reads SEHNR; CDR2 reads FQNEAQ (reference sequence). V lost 5 bases and J lost 7, with 20 bases in between. There are 15 residues in the CDR3. In DNA, the CDR3 is TGTGCCAGCAGCAAGACCCCAGGGTCGGGTTTTGGCTACACCTTC. Translating gives CASSKTPGSGFGYTF.

The rearrangement uses TRBV20-1 and TRBJ2-1, with 14 bases matching TRBD2. From germline, CDR1 is DFQATT and CDR2 SNEGSKA (reference sequence). J was trimmed by 2 bases and V by 2 bases; bases with no gene match: 5. The CDR3 runs 17 residues. The CDR3 DNA reads TGCAGTGCTAGAATGGGACTAGCGGGAGCCACCTACAATGAGCAGTTCTTC. Translation gives CSARMGLAGATYNEQFF.

This chain uses TRBV6-5 with TRBJ2-5; D may be TRBD1 (5 bases). Deletions cut 0 bases from V and 5 bases from J, with 10 bases between. The length of the CDR3 is 14 residues. Germline CDR1 MNHEY, CDR2 SVGAGI. For the CDR3, the DNA is TGTGCCAGCAGTTACTCGACACAGGTTGAGACCCAGTACTTC. As protein: CASSYSTQVETQYF.

The genes are TRBV29-1 and TRBJ2-7, with a tentative D call TRBD2 (6 bases). Germline CDR1 SQVTM, CDR2 ANQGSEA. CDR3 length: 12 residues. V was trimmed by 3 bases and J by 2 bases, leaving 8 bases between them. The CDR3 is CSVEGGPYEQYF. The CDR3 DNA reads as TGCAGCGTTGAGGGGGGTCCCTACGAGCAGTACTTC.

This clonotype was seen a handful of times. This chain uses TRBV5-1 with TRBJ1-1; D unclear. The CDR3 totals 14 residues. V was shortened by 4 bases and J by 6 bases, with 16 bases between the two germline ends. Germline values: CDR1 SGHRS, CDR2 YFSETQ. The CDR3 DNA reads as TGCGCCAGCAGCCTTAATCCCGTGTGCCCTGAAGCTTTCTTT. Its translation is CASSLNPVCPEAFF.

The J gene is TRBJ2-5, the V gene TRBV29-1; D possibly corresponds to TRBD2 (5 bases). V lost 3 bases, J lost 1 base, and 6 bases lay in between. The CDR3 totals 12 residues. The germline gives CDR1 SQVTM, CDR2 ANQGSEA. CDR3: CSVEGVQETQYF. The CDR3 DNA follows: TGCAGCGTTGAGGGAGTCCAAGAGACCCAGTACTTC.

This clonotype showed up just a few times. CDR3 in DNA: TGTGCCAGCAGTTACGCGTCGGGGGACGAGCAGTACTTC. Its protein product is CASSYASGDEQYF. This chain uses TRBV7-2 with TRBJ2-7, with D tentatively TRBD2 (6 bases). Germline CDR1 and CDR2: SGHTA and FQGNSA. The CDR3 loop spans 13 amino acids. The V end was cut by 6 bases, the J end by 5 bases, with 14 bases between.

This clonotype was seen a few times. This rearrangement joins TRBV6-5 to TRBJ2-5; 7 nucleotides agree with TRBD1. The CDR3 length is 15 residues. Germline trimming cut 0 bases from V and 2 bases from J; bases unmatched to any gene: 3. Germline CDR1 is MNHEY and CDR2 is SVGAGI. The CDR3 sequence is CASSYSGQEQETQYF. As DNA, the CDR3 is TGTGCCAGCAGTTACTCTGGACAGGAACAAGAGACCCAGTACTTC.